This passage covers 18 T cell receptor beta chains from one sample sequenced in a study of persistence of HIV-infected CD4 T cells. An overlapping HIV-1 Gag peptide pool stimulated these cells at about 0.9 ug/peptide/mL. Sorted nonresponding memory CD4+ T cells were CD40L-negative, CD69-negative, CD45RO-high. These receptors are not linked to any known antigen. Sequencing used immunoSEQ version 4 in survey mode. Assay used: immunoSEQ multiplex PCR; TCRdb lists only in-frame clones, some missing. The sample consists of about 36,000 clones, around 86% of them appearing once. The sample consisted of cultured CD4+ T cells from PBMCs, taken from a patient who received antiretroviral therapy. These TCRs come from an adult with HIV. The donor label of this sample is uncertain.

V is TRBV7-9 and J is TRBJ2-1; D unresolved. The germline V gene has CDR1 SEHNR and CDR2 FQNEAQ (reference sequence). V lost 4 bases to trimming and J lost 12 bases, with 10 bases between them. The CDR3 sequence is 11 residues long. The CDR3 reads CASSSSVRQFF. The CDR3, as DNA: TGTGCCAGCAGCTCCTCCGTGAGGCAGTTCTTC.

The chain combines TRBV5-4 with TRBJ2-5; 7 nucleotides align to TRBD2. The CDR3 totals 14 residues. Germline-derived CDR1 and CDR2 are SGHNT and YYREEE (reference sequence). Losses at the gene ends were 2 bases for V and 2 bases for J; bases not matched to a gene: 3. CDR3 in DNA: TGTGCCAGCAGCTTCCCTAGCGGACAAGAGACCCAGTACTTC. Protein product: CASSFPSGQETQYF.

V is TRBV15 and J is TRBJ1-2; D call uncertain. Germline assignment: CDR1 LNHNV and CDR2 YYDKDF (reference sequence). This CDR3 is 16 amino acids long. Trimming pared 1 base from V and 8 bases from J, leaving 20 bases between. The CDR3 nucleotides are TGTGCCACCAGCAGAGGGTTGGGTAGTCAGGTCAGCGGCTACACCTTC. Translating gives CATSRGLGSQVSGYTF.

V and J are TRBV10-2 and TRBJ1-5; the D is unclear. The CDR3 has 15 amino acids. From germline, CDR1 is WSHSY and CDR2 SAAADI. V lost 3 bases to trimming and J lost 1 base, with 10 bases between them. The CDR3 sequence is CASSEEGLSNQPQHF. The CDR3 nucleotides read TGCGCCAGCAGTGAAGAGGGCTTAAGCAATCAGCCCCAGCATTTT.

The J gene is TRBJ1-2, the V gene TRBV7-9; D ambiguous. V lost 0 bases and J 4 bases, leaving 9 bases between the germline ends. The germline CDR1 and CDR2 sequences are SEHNR and FQNEAQ (reference sequence). The CDR3 contains 14 residues. The CDR3 loop is CASSLALITYGYTF. The DNA for the CDR3 is TGTGCCAGCAGCTTAGCGCTGATCACCTATGGCTACACCTTC. Supplemented by reference TRBV7-9 and TRBJ1-2, the full variable domain reads DTGVSQNPRHKITKRGQNVTFRCDPISEHNRLYWYRQTLGQGPEFLTYFQNEAQLEKSRLLSDRFSAERPKGSFSTLEIQRTEQGDSAMYLCASSLALITYGYTFGSGTRLTVV.

This clone was detected once. This chain joins TRBV7-2 and TRBJ1-1, with D uncertain. Germline lookup yields CDR1 SGHTA and CDR2 FQGNSA. The CDR3 has 13 amino acids. The V end was cut by 4 bases, the J end by 1 base, with 7 bases between. The CDR3 DNA sequence: TGTGCCAGCAGCTCCCATAGGAACACTGAAGCTTTCTTT. Its translation is CASSSHRNTEAFF.

CDR3: CASSRTGDETQYF. The CDR3 DNA reads as TGTGCCAGCTCGCGTACAGGGGACGAGACCCAGTACTTC. This rearrangement joins TRBV18 to TRBJ2-5, with 7 bases identical to TRBD1. Germline assignment: CDR1 KGHSH and CDR2 LQKENI. V shed 6 bases, J shed 5 bases, and the junction held 6 bases outside the gene matches. The CDR3 runs 13 residues.

The rearrangement joins TRBV11-1 to TRBJ2-5; TRBD2 aligns across 9 bases. The CDR3 contains 15 residues. Germline loops: CDR1 SGHAT, CDR2 FQDESV (reference sequence). J lost 4 bases, V lost 5 bases, and 8 bases had no gene match. The CDR3 coding sequence is TGTGCCAGCAGCCCATGGACTAGCGATAGAGAGACCCAGTACTTC. Amino acid sequence: CASSPWTSDRETQYF.

The chain couples TRBV2 to TRBJ2-5, with a tentative D call TRBD1 (6 bases). Per germline, CDR1 SNHLY and CDR2 FYNNEI. The CDR3 contains 13 residues. Trimming removed 6 bases at V and 2 bases at J, with 10 bases between. The CDR3 region has the DNA TGTGCCAGCAGGCAGGGGCGGCAAGAGACCCAGTACTTC. Its translation: CASRQGRQETQYF.

This sequence joins TRBV3-1 (or the pseudogene TRBV3-2) and TRBJ1-1; tentatively, D is TRBD1 (5 bases). Germline values: CDR1 LGHDT, CDR2 YNNKEL (reference sequence). This CDR3 comprises 13 residues. V lost 1 base, J lost 11 bases, and 14 bases lay in between. In DNA form, the CDR3 reads TGTGCCAGCAGCCAAGGGGGGACCGTGGGCGCTTTCTTT. Protein product: CASSQGGTVGAFF.

There are a few counts of this clone. The chain joins TRBV19 to TRBJ2-6; 7 bases match TRBD1. The length of the CDR3 is 13 residues. The germline CDR1 and CDR2 sequences are LNHDA and SQIVND (reference sequence). The V gene end was trimmed by 10 bases and the J gene end by 2 bases; junction bases not matched to a gene: 2. The CDR3 DNA reads as TGTGCCACGGGACAGACTGGGGCCAACGTCCTGACTTTC. Amino acids: CATGQTGANVLTF.

V gene TRBV7-9 combines with J gene TRBJ1-4; no clear D. Looked up from germline, CDR1 is SEHNR and CDR2 is FQNEAQ (reference sequence). The CDR3 is 11 amino acids. V shed 5 bases and J shed 4 bases, with 2 bases lying between them. CDR3 loop: CASSDNEKLFF. CDR3 DNA sequence: TGTGCCAGCAGCGATAATGAAAAACTGTTTTTT.

The rearrangement links TRBV6-5 to TRBJ2-3; 9 nucleotides line up with TRBD2. The germline V gene has CDR1 MNHEY and CDR2 SVGAGI. This CDR3 comprises 14 residues. J lost 5 bases, V lost 6 bases, and 6 bases had no gene match. DNA of the CDR3: TGTGCCAGCAGCGCGGGACTAGCAAGAGATACGCAGTATTTT. Residues: CASSAGLARDTQYF.

The J gene is TRBJ1-2, the V gene TRBV4-2; a weak D match, TRBD1 (6 bases). The CDR3 length is 14 residues. Trimming removed 2 bases from V and 8 bases from J, with 15 bases in between. In germline, CDR1 is LGHNA, CDR2 YNFKEQ. CDR3 coding DNA: TGTGCCAGCAGCCAAAGGGAACAGGGCGGCGGCTACACCTTC. Amino acid sequence: CASSQREQGGGYTF.

The chain links TRBV2 to TRBJ1-2; 8 nucleotides align to TRBD1. The V gene end was trimmed by 7 bases and the J gene end by 7 bases; junction bases not matched to a gene: 11. The CDR3 spans 14 residues. The V gene's germline CDR1 is SNHLY and CDR2 FYNNEI. The CDR3 coding sequence is TGTGCCAGCACTTTCGCCCCAGGGGGCCGTGGCTACACCTTC. Encoded protein: CASTFAPGGRGYTF.

The chain couples TRBV28 to TRBJ1-1, with 7 bases identical to TRBD1. V was clipped by 7 bases and J by 11 bases; unmatched bases: 7. Germline V gene data show CDR1 as MDHEN and CDR2 as SYDVKM. CDR3 length equals 11 residues. The CDR3 reads CASTLGQTAFF. The CDR3 coding sequence is TGTGCCAGCACCCTGGGACAGACGGCTTTCTTT.

The chain combines TRBV9 with TRBJ1-6; 11 bases line up with TRBD1. V dropped 0 bases and J dropped 6; count of bases not matched to a gene: 2. The length of the CDR3 is 16 residues. CDR1 is SGDLS and CDR2 is YYNGEE in the germline V gene. CDR3 sequence reads: CASSVEGTGGNSPLHF. DNA of the CDR3: TGTGCCAGCAGCGTAGAAGGGACAGGGGGTAATTCACCCCTCCACTTT.

This clone was seen a few times. The chain joins TRBV30 to TRBJ1-5; 8 nucleotides match TRBD1. The junction had 5 bases not matched to a gene; V was cut back by 5 bases and J by 2 bases. Germline V lookup: CDR1 GTSNPN, CDR2 SVGIG (reference sequence). CDR3 length: 14 residues. As DNA, the CDR3 is TGTGCCTGGGACAAACAGGGGGGCAATCAGCCCCAGCATTTT. It specifies CAWDKQGGNQPQHF.